This T cell receptor (beta chain) was identified during a study of T cell responses to AZD1222 COVID-19 vaccine. Trimming shortened V by 2 bases and J by 0 bases, and 8 bases separated the two germline ends. This CDR3 spans 14 amino acids. Germline assignment: CDR1 MNHEY and CDR2 SVGAGI. Regarding the study as a whole: Vaccine-related CD4 TCRs covered spike, predominating at 160-218 and 743-854. Clonal diversity may have been underestimated in mostly white British donors.

The assay was immunoSEQ multiplex PCR, and TCRdb's table has in-frame clones only and misses some. This table holds approximately 200,000 clones, about 94% found once. As to this clone: The antigen is undetermined.

This material consisted of peripheral blood, taken 28 days after the second dose of the MenACWY control vaccine. The sequence came from an adult who received the MenACWY meningococcal vaccine as a control. The V gene is TRBV6-5, the J gene TRBJ2-7; no definite D call. In nucleotides, the CDR3 is TGTGCCAGCAGTTACCTGGCTAGCTCCTACGAGCAGTACTTC. It encodes CASSYLASSYEQYF.